The 19 T cell receptor beta chains in this list originate from one sample, sequenced in a study of cytomegalovirus exposure and HLA in healthy donors. The PCR contained 60 Vbeta and 13 Jbeta primers. Using immunoSEQ multiplex PCR, the repertoire was profiled, and TCRdb retains in-frame clones only, with some absent. The table includes about 160,000 clones, roughly 80% detected once. The sequencing input was PBMCs. These receptors all come from a man aged 35-49 years in good health and CMV-seronegative.

The chain uses TRBV10-3 and TRBJ1-1; 7 bases align to TRBD1. Germline loops: CDR1 ENHRY, CDR2 SYGVKD. V lost 6 bases to trimming and J lost 4 bases; unmatched junction nucleotides: 5. The CDR3 runs 13 residues. The CDR3 protein is CAIRITGVTEAFF. DNA for the CDR3: TGTGCCATCAGGATTACAGGGGTCACTGAAGCTTTCTTT.

CDR3 sequence: CASSTLQGGGYTF. DNA for the CDR3: TGTGCCAGCAGCACATTACAGGGTGGCGGCTACACCTTC. The rearrangement uses TRBV7-9 and TRBJ1-2; tentative D call: TRBD1 (6 bases). The CDR3 is 13 residues long. Germline V gene lookup returns CDR1 SEHNR and CDR2 FQNEAQ (reference sequence). The V end was cut by 5 bases, the J end by 8 bases, with 15 bases between.

V usage is TRBV7-2 and J usage is TRBJ2-7, with TRBD2 matching over 11 bases. Germline V gene data show CDR1 as SGHTA and CDR2 as FQGNSA. The V gene end was trimmed by 5 bases and the J gene end by 1 base; junction bases not matched to a gene: 7. The CDR3 totals 16 residues. The DNA of the CDR3 is TGTGCCAGCAGCCAGAGACTAGCGGGACTTTCCTACGAGCAGTACTTC. Translation gives CASSQRLAGLSYEQYF.

The chain is built from TRBV4-2 and TRBJ2-6, with 7 bases lining up with TRBD1. CDR1 and CDR2 from the germline V gene are LGHNA and YNFKEQ. The CDR3 sequence is 16 residues long. J gave up 0 bases and V 4 bases, and 3 bases lay outside the gene matches. Here the CDR3 DNA reads TGTGCCAGCAGCCGGGACAGCGACTCTGGGGCCAACGTCCTGACTTTC. It yields the protein CASSRDSDSGANVLTF.

J is TRBJ1-4 and V is TRBV5-6; D gene unclear. Trimming removed 4 bases at V and 4 bases at J, with 11 bases between. CDR1 and CDR2 (germline): SGHDT, YYEEEE. The CDR3 runs to 14 residues. The CDR3 bases are TGTGCCAGCAGCGCCACGGTGAATAATGAAAAACTGTTTTTT. Translating gives CASSATVNNEKLFF.

The chain combines TRBV7-8 with TRBJ1-5; TRBD1 matches 7 bases. Germline values: CDR1 SGHVS, CDR2 FQNEAQ. Losses at the gene ends were 6 bases for V and 4 bases for J; bases not matched to a gene: 9. CDR3 length: 15 residues. CDR3 loop: CASSRSRGPNQPQHF. DNA of the CDR3: TGTGCCAGCAGTCGTTCGAGGGGGCCAAATCAGCCCCAGCATTTT.

This rearrangement joins TRBV30 to TRBJ1-5; the D is unclear. This CDR3 contains 13 residues. Germline loops: CDR1 GTSNPN, CDR2 SVGIG (reference sequence). Trimming took off 2 bases at V and 3 bases at J, with 8 bases between the two ends. The CDR3 reads CAWSSTANQPQHF. CDR3 in DNA: TGTGCCTGGAGTTCTACAGCCAATCAGCCCCAGCATTTT.

The chain recombines TRBV6-4 with TRBJ1-2; the D gene is possibly TRBD1 (5 bases). There are 15 residues in the CDR3. Trimming removed 2 bases from V and 4 bases from J, with 14 bases in between. Germline assignment: CDR1 MRHNA and CDR2 SNTAGT. Written as DNA, the CDR3 is TGTGCCAGCAGTGACCCAGGGCACCCATCCTATGGCTACACCTTC. Encoded protein: CASSDPGHPSYGYTF.

This sequence joins TRBV11-2 and TRBJ2-4, with TRBD2 matching 7 bases. Germline CDR1 SGHAT, CDR2 FQNNGV. The CDR3 sequence is 16 residues long. V was pared by 8 bases and J by 4 bases, with 14 bases of the junction left unmatched. For the CDR3, the DNA is TGTGCCAGCCGGGGCGGGAGCCCTACGTCAAAAAACATTCAGTACTTC. Its protein product is CASRGGSPTSKNIQYF.

The gene calls are TRBV9 and TRBJ2-1, with a weak D call TRBD1 (7 bases). This CDR3 has 14 residues. The V gene lost 4 bases and the J gene lost 14 bases, with 22 bases spanning the gap. CDR1 is SGDLS, CDR2 YYNGEE, per germline. The CDR3 is CASSREGAGREEFF. For the CDR3, the DNA is TGTGCCAGCAGCAGAGAGGGGGCTGGCAGGGAGGAGTTCTTC.

The chain carries TRBV7-9 and TRBJ2-2, with D maybe TRBD1 (6 bases). The germline V gene has CDR1 SEHNR and CDR2 FQNEAQ (reference sequence). The V end lost 5 bases, the J end lost 5 bases, and 15 bases lay between the germline ends. CDR3 size: 15 residues. CDR3 loop: CASSPKGDVTGELFF. As DNA, the CDR3 is TGTGCCAGCAGCCCTAAGGGGGATGTTACCGGGGAGCTGTTTTTT.

The table lists this clone with a count of one. The chain is built from TRBV9 and TRBJ2-1; weak D call: TRBD2 (5 bases). The CDR3 length is 15 residues. The V and J ends lost 3 bases and 4 bases respectively, with 14 bases between them. The germline V gene has CDR1 SGDLS and CDR2 YYNGEE. This CDR3 is CASSDEAVGYNEQFF. DNA of the CDR3: TGTGCCAGCAGCGATGAAGCGGTTGGGTACAATGAGCAGTTCTTC. Looking up the rest from reference TRBV9 and TRBJ2-1 gives the full variable domain: DSGVTQTPKHLITATGQRVTLRCSPRSGDLSVYWYQQSLDQGLQFLIQYYNGEERAKGNILERFSAQQFPDLHSELNLSSLELGDSALYFCASSDEAVGYNEQFFGPGTRLTVL.

This chain links TRBV4-3 with TRBJ2-5; 7 bases agree with TRBD1. V was pared by 3 bases and J by 5 bases, with 3 bases of the junction left unmatched. Germline lookup yields CDR1 LGHNA and CDR2 YSLEER. The length of the CDR3 is 13 residues. The CDR3 DNA reads TGCGCCAGCAGCCAGGTCAGGGGGGAGACCCAGTACTTC. Translating gives CASSQVRGETQYF.

The chain recombines TRBV6-1 with TRBJ1-4; 10 bases are a match to TRBD1. CDR3 size: 13 residues. Germline CDR1 MNHNS, CDR2 SASEGT. Trimming cost V 10 bases and J 6 bases; bases outside gene matches: 5. CDR3 nucleotides: TGTGCCACCAGACAGGGGGCGGATGAAAAACTGTTTTTT. It specifies CATRQGADEKLFF.

This clone was seen only a few times. The chain has TRBV27 and TRBJ2-5, with no clear D. Germline V gene lookup returns CDR1 MNHEY and CDR2 SMNVEV (reference sequence). The ends were cut back, 4 bases at V and 1 base at J, with 10 bases in the middle. The CDR3 contains 14 residues. The chain's CDR3 is CASSYSGSQETQYF. DNA for the CDR3: TGTGCCAGCAGTTACTCAGGATCCCAAGAGACCCAGTACTTC.

The chain combines TRBV7-9 with TRBJ2-7; 8 bases are shared with TRBD1. Germline assignment: CDR1 SEHNR and CDR2 FQNEAQ (reference sequence). This CDR3 contains 12 residues. The ends lost 7 bases at V and 5 bases at J; junction bases unmatched: 4. The chain's CDR3 is CASTPTGDEQYF. The CDR3 coding sequence is TGTGCCAGCACCCCGACAGGGGACGAGCAGTACTTC.

The chain employs TRBV5-1 and TRBJ1-2, with D perhaps TRBD1 (5 bases). The V gene lost 4 bases and the J gene lost 6 bases, with 13 bases spanning the gap. Germline V lookup: CDR1 SGHRS, CDR2 YFSETQ. The CDR3 consists of 13 residues. This CDR3 reads CASSLSRADGYTF. The DNA for the CDR3 is TGCGCCAGCAGCCTTTCCAGGGCGGATGGCTACACCTTC.

The chain joins TRBV6-6 to TRBJ2-5; a possible D gene is TRBD1 (6 bases). The length of the CDR3 is 15 residues. Trimming took 4 bases from V and 4 from J, leaving 16 bases between them. Germline lookup yields CDR1 MNHNY and CDR2 SVGAGI (reference sequence). The CDR3 region has the DNA TGTGCCAGCAGTTCGGGCTCAGGGGCGGGAGAGACCCAGTACTTC. This codes for CASSSGSGAGETQYF.

This clone was seen once. The chain recombines TRBV5-1 with TRBJ2-7; unclear D gene. Per germline, CDR1 SGHRS and CDR2 YFSETQ. V was shortened by 3 bases and J by 0 bases, with 7 bases between the two germline ends. CDR3 length equals 13 residues. The CDR3 DNA is TGCGCCAGCAGCTCGGGTAGCTCCTACGAGCAGTACTTC. Protein sequence: CASSSGSSYEQYF.